The clone carrying this T cell receptor beta chain was detected only a few times. Its antigen remains unidentified. Each CDR3 protein gets one entry after TCRdb re-called the 5' RACE reads with MiXCR. The table shows roughly 5,700 distinct CDR3 sequences, with roughly 38% occurring only once. Study-wide points: The TCR gene usage of tumor memory CD4+ T cells clustered together with blood and lymph node memory CD4+ cells and with lymph node naive CD4+ cells.

Germline CDR1 is SGHRS and CDR2 is YFSETQ. This CDR3 spans 17 amino acids. The V segment lost 2 bases and the J segment 4 bases; nucleotides outside the gene matches: 5. The sequence was collected from a female donor with breast cancer. The chain links TRBV5-1 to TRBJ2-5; 16 bases are shared with TRBD2. What was sequenced was memory CD4+ T cells sorted from blood. Subset noted: memory CD4+ T cells, CD4+CD45RO+CD25-. The CDR3: CASSFSGLAGGPETQYF. For the CDR3, the DNA is TGCGCCAGCAGCTTTTCGGGACTAGCGGGAGGGCCAGAGACCCAGTACTTC.